One sample yielded the 8 T cell receptor beta chains listed below, sequenced in a study of cytomegalovirus exposure and HLA in healthy donors. Both 60 Vbeta primers and 13 Jbeta primers went into the PCR. Repertoires were generated with immunoSEQ multiplex PCR, while TCRdb's copy carries only in-frame clones and drops some. The sample has 95,000 to 150,000 clones; roughly 65% are singletons. Input material: PBMCs. These receptor sequences come from a man aged 40-49 years in good health and CMV-seropositive.

The chain has TRBV7-8 and TRBJ1-3; the match to TRBD1 covers 7 bases. CDR1 and CDR2 from the germline V gene are SGHVS and FQNEAQ. This CDR3 has 16 amino acids. V lost 5 bases, J lost 0 bases, and 7 bases stayed unmatched. The CDR3 region is CASSGGQPSSGNTIYF. CDR3 nucleotides: TGTGCCAGCAGCGGGGGACAGCCCAGCTCTGGAAACACCATATATTTT.

This chain uses TRBV5-6 with TRBJ2-5, with TRBD1 matching 7 bases. V trimming: 4 bases; J trimming: 3 bases; junction bases outside the gene matches: 6. Germline CDR1 and CDR2: SGHDT and YYEEEE. The CDR3 length is 14 residues. CDR3 residues: CASSKPGQKETQYF. DNA of the CDR3: TGTGCCAGCAGCAAACCGGGACAGAAAGAGACCCAGTACTTC.

The rearrangement links TRBV6-5 to TRBJ2-7, with 7 bases identical to TRBD2. Germline-derived CDR1 and CDR2 are MNHEY and SVGAGI. V dropped 2 bases and J dropped 8; count of bases not matched to a gene: 3. The CDR3 spans 12 residues. The CDR3 coding sequence is TGTGCCAGCAGTTACCCGGGGGGAAAGCAGTACTTC. Its translation: CASSYPGGKQYF.

This chain joins TRBV5-6 and TRBJ2-2, with TRBD1 identical over 8 bases. Germline V gene data show CDR1 as SGHDT and CDR2 as YYEEEE. The trim removed 0 bases at V and 4 bases at J, leaving 5 bases unmatched. This CDR3 contains 16 residues. CDR3 amino acids: CASSLGGTGITGELFF. The CDR3 bases are TGTGCCAGCAGCTTGGGGGGGACAGGTATCACCGGGGAGCTGTTTTTT.

This chain uses TRBV5-4 with TRBJ2-3; 9 bases fit TRBD2. Germline values: CDR1 SGHNT, CDR2 YYREEE (reference sequence). J was trimmed by 4 bases and V by 4 bases; bases with no gene match: 10. This CDR3 is built from 16 residues. The CDR3 DNA reads as TGTGCCAGCAGCCCCGGACTAGCGAGGGATGCAGATACGCAGTATTTT. Its protein product is CASSPGLARDADTQYF.

This rearrangement joins TRBV2 to TRBJ2-7; 9 bases match TRBD1. This CDR3 is built from 14 residues. CDR1 is SNHLY, CDR2 FYNNEI, per germline. The J segment lost 1 base and the V segment lost 4 bases, leaving 2 bases of the junction unmatched. The CDR3 nucleotides read TGTGCCAGCAGTGCCGACAGGGGGTCCTACGAGCAGTACTTC. It translates to CASSADRGSYEQYF.

This chain joins TRBV5-1 and TRBJ2-3, with D perhaps TRBD2 (7 bases). This CDR3 has 16 residues. V was trimmed by 0 bases and J by 1 base, leaving 12 bases between them. CDR1 SGHRS and CDR2 YFSETQ come from the germline V gene. The CDR3 here is CASSLAGGPRTDTQYF. The CDR3 nucleotides are TGCGCCAGCAGCTTGGCCGGGGGGCCCCGCACAGATACGCAGTATTTT.

This chain joins TRBV14 and TRBJ2-7, with TRBD2 matching over 7 bases. Germline-derived CDR1 and CDR2 are SGHDN and FVKESK. The trim removed 0 bases at V and 5 bases at J, leaving 10 bases unmatched. The length of the CDR3 is 16 residues. CDR3 sequence reads: CASSQDFLREPHEQYF. CDR3 bases: TGTGCCAGCAGCCAAGATTTTTTGCGGGAGCCCCACGAGCAGTACTTC.